These 8 T cell receptor beta chains originate from one sample sequenced in a study of Ad26.COV2.S vaccination and SARS-CoV-2 variants. The assay was immunoSEQ multiplex PCR, and TCRdb's table has in-frame clones only and misses some. The sample gives 46,000 or so clones, around 83% of which show up once; less than 60% is in the top ten. Source: peripheral blood, taken after recovery from COVID-19. Receptor source: a human donor who had recovered from COVID-19.

The rearrangement uses TRBV28 and TRBJ1-1; a possible D gene is TRBD1 (6 bases). The CDR3 is made up of 11 amino acids. V gave up 6 bases and J gave up 8 bases, with 10 bases separating them. Germline V lookup: CDR1 MDHEN, CDR2 SYDVKM. CDR3 protein: CASSLGHEAFF. The CDR3, as DNA: TGTGCCAGCAGCCTGGGACACGAAGCTTTCTTT.

The genes are TRBV23-1 and TRBJ1-6; D call uncertain. TRBV23-1 is known as an ORF, though its function is uncertain. This CDR3 region has 15 residues. V was clipped by 4 bases and J by 10 bases, with 17 bases between them. This chain's CDR3 is CASSPRRLLVSPLHF. CDR3 sequence (DNA): TGCGCCAGCAGTCCGAGGAGGTTGTTGGTGTCACCCCTCCACTTT.

This sequence joins TRBV30 and TRBJ1-1; D not certain. The CDR3 extends over 12 amino acids. From germline, CDR1 is GTSNPN and CDR2 SVGIG (reference sequence). V was trimmed by 2 bases and J by 7 bases, leaving 11 bases between them. For the CDR3, the DNA is TGTGCCTGGAGTCAATACGGGATTGAAGCTTTCTTT. Translated, it gives CAWSQYGIEAFF.

The chain carries TRBV5-1 and TRBJ1-1, with 8 bases lining up with TRBD1. This CDR3 is built from 13 residues. Germline V gene data show CDR1 as SGHRS and CDR2 as YFSETQ. Trimming removed 4 bases from V and 3 bases from J; junction bases left unmatched: 2. For the CDR3, the DNA is TGCGCCAGCAGCACGACAGGGGACACTGAAGCTTTCTTT. This encodes CASSTTGDTEAFF.

The chain joins TRBV7-6 to TRBJ1-1; 9 nucleotides agree with TRBD1. The CDR3 contains 17 residues. Germline V gives CDR1 SGHVS, CDR2 FNYEAQ. V lost 6 bases to trimming and J lost 4 bases; unmatched junction nucleotides: 15. CDR3 coding DNA: TGTGCCAGCAGACTATATGGGCCGGGACAGGGAATCACTGAAGCTTTCTTT. This sequence encodes CASRLYGPGQGITEAFF.

The chain couples TRBV2 to TRBJ1-1; D is undetermined. Deletions cut 6 bases from V and 3 bases from J, with 11 bases between. Germline V gene sequence: CDR1 SNHLY, CDR2 FYNNEI. The CDR3 consists of 13 residues. The CDR3 DNA reads as TGTGCCAGCAGGGTAAATGCGGACACTGAAGCTTTCTTT. Its protein product is CASRVNADTEAFF.

The chain employs TRBV11-2 and TRBJ2-3, with D perhaps matching TRBD2 (6 bases). This CDR3 is 16 amino acids long. Germline V gives CDR1 SGHAT, CDR2 FQNNGV. The ends were cut back, 4 bases at V and 0 bases at J, with 14 bases in the middle. CDR3 residues: CASSSRRGTSTDTQYF. In DNA, the CDR3 is TGTGCCAGCAGCTCCAGACGGGGGACCAGCACAGATACGCAGTATTTT.

This chain uses TRBV7-2 with TRBJ1-6; TRBD1 might be the D (5 bases). Trimming cost V 9 bases and J 7 bases, with 16 bases left between them. Germline V gene data show CDR1 as SGHTA and CDR2 as FQGNSA. This CDR3 has 14 residues. The DNA of the CDR3 is TGTGCCAGTCGTTCGGGGGTAGAGAATTCACCCCTCCACTTT. It yields the protein CASRSGVENSPLHF. The full variable domain, its missing parts supplied by reference TRBV7-2 and TRBJ1-6, is GAGVSQSPSNKVTEKGKDVELRCDPISGHTALYWYRQSLGQGLEFLIYFQGNSAPDKSGLPSDRFSAERTGGSVSTLTIQRTQQEDSAVYLCASRSGVENSPLHFGNGTRLTVT.